Listed here are 24 T cell receptor beta chains from one sample, sequenced in a study of cytomegalovirus exposure and HLA in healthy donors (dated by TCRdb to the late 2010s). Library construction relied on the immunoSEQ multiplex PCR assay. For the multiplex PCR, a mixture combining 60 forward primers for TCR Vbeta segments and 13 reverse primers for TCR Jbeta segments was used. Not all clones reach the TCRdb copy of this immuneACCESS table, which keeps in-frame sequences only. Checked studies attribute under half of the gap to unresolved V genes and leave the rest unexplained. The sample table lists some 180,000 clones, more than 60% of them with a count of one. The ten largest clones represent approximately 1.4% of the sample. Sequences were obtained from PBMCs. These receptors all come from a man aged 18 to 29 in good health and CMV-seronegative.

The chain recombines TRBV7-2 with TRBJ2-1; the match to TRBD1 covers 7 bases. V shed 4 bases and J 6 bases; nucleotides not matched to a gene: 6. The CDR3 consists of 14 residues. CDR1 is SGHTA, CDR2 FQGNSA, per germline. The CDR3 DNA follows: TGTGCCAGCAGCTACCGACAGGGAAGCAATGAGCAGTTCTTC. Translated, it gives CASSYRQGSNEQFF.

V is TRBV6-6 and J is TRBJ2-2, with 11 bases that match TRBD1. CDR1 is MNHNY and CDR2 is SVGAGI in the germline V gene (reference sequence). The CDR3 is made up of 16 amino acids. Trimming removed 6 bases from V and 1 base from J; junction bases left unmatched: 4. The CDR3: CASSRGQGGNTGELFF. The DNA for the CDR3 is TGTGCCAGCAGCCGGGGACAGGGGGGGAACACCGGGGAGCTGTTTTTT.

This chain connects TRBV18 to TRBJ1-1; 8 nucleotides line up with TRBD1. CDR1 is KGHSH and CDR2 is LQKENI in the germline V gene. The V segment lost 3 bases and the J segment 8 bases; nucleotides outside the gene matches: 5. The CDR3 covers 13 residues. This CDR3 is CASSPRDRSEAFF. The CDR3 DNA follows: TGTGCCAGCTCACCTCGGGACAGGTCAGAAGCTTTCTTT.

The chain recombines TRBV6-1 with TRBJ2-7, with 7 positions matching TRBD1. CDR3 length: 14 amino acids. V shed 4 bases, J shed 4 bases, and the junction held 7 bases outside the gene matches. Germline CDR1 is MNHNS and CDR2 is SASEGT. CDR3 in DNA: TGTGCCAGCAGTGTACCGGGACAGATATACGAGCAGTACTTC. It encodes CASSVPGQIYEQYF.

The rearrangement uses TRBV10-3 and TRBJ2-1; D is possibly TRBD2 (5 bases). CDR1 is ENHRY, CDR2 SYGVKD, per germline. With 2 bases removed from V and 3 bases from J, the gap between germline ends came to 5 bases. The CDR3 loop spans 13 amino acids. CDR3 protein: CAISEGSYNEQFF. The CDR3 DNA reads as TGTGCCATCAGTGAGGGGAGCTACAATGAGCAGTTCTTC.

This rearrangement joins TRBV7-9 to TRBJ1-3, with D possibly TRBD1 on 6 matching bases. CDR3 length equals 16 residues. Germline V gives CDR1 SEHNR, CDR2 FQNEAQ (reference sequence). V was shortened by 1 base and J by 1 base, with 11 bases between the two germline ends. CDR3 region: CASSLGWGRSGNTIYF. The CDR3 nucleotides are TGTGCCAGCAGCTTAGGTTGGGGGCGGTCTGGAAACACCATATATTTT.

The rearrangement joins TRBV7-9 to TRBJ1-2; no definite D call. Deletions cut 3 bases from V and 0 bases from J, with 8 bases between. Looked up from germline, CDR1 is SEHNR and CDR2 is FQNEAQ (reference sequence). The CDR3 extends over 14 amino acids. The CDR3 protein is CASSFPQSNYGYTF. Written as DNA, the CDR3 is TGTGCCAGCAGCTTCCCCCAATCTAACTATGGCTACACCTTC. The variable domain in full, with the rest retrieved from reference TRBV7-9 and TRBJ1-2, is DTGVSQNPRHKITKRGQNVTFRCDPISEHNRLYWYRQTLGQGPEFLTYFQNEAQLEKSRLLSDRFSAERPKGSFSTLEIQRTEQGDSAMYLCASSFPQSNYGYTFGSGTRLTVV.

The CDR3 bases are TGTGCCAGCAGCTCCGGGACAGAGTATGAAGCTTTCTTT. Its protein product is CASSSGTEYEAFF. This rearrangement joins TRBV7-9 to TRBJ1-1; 7 positions match TRBD1. V shed 4 bases, J shed 7 bases, and the junction held 6 bases outside the gene matches. CDR3 size: 13 residues. Germline assignment: CDR1 SEHNR and CDR2 FQNEAQ (reference sequence). Using reference TRBV7-9 and TRBJ1-1 for the parts outside the CDR3, the full variable domain is DTGVSQNPRHKITKRGQNVTFRCDPISEHNRLYWYRQTLGQGPEFLTYFQNEAQLEKSRLLSDRFSAERPKGSFSTLEIQRTEQGDSAMYLCASSSGTEYEAFFGQGTRLTVV.

The V and J genes are TRBV9 and TRBJ1-1; 7 bases map to TRBD1. Trimming took 0 bases from V and 1 from J; bases not matched to a gene: 3. Germline CDR1 reads SGDLS; CDR2 reads YYNGEE. This CDR3 has 15 amino acids. CDR3 bases: TGTGCCAGCAGCGTAGAGGGGGCAGGGAACACTGAAGCTTTCTTT. It translates to CASSVEGAGNTEAFF.

The V call is TRBV2, the J call TRBJ1-1; the D gene is possibly TRBD1 (5 bases). The V end was cut by 7 bases, the J end by 1 base, with 13 bases between. Germline values: CDR1 SNHLY, CDR2 FYNNEI. CDR3 length equals 14 residues. CDR3 sequence reads: CASTPRQKNTEAFF. CDR3 DNA sequence: TGTGCCAGCACCCCACGACAGAAGAACACTGAAGCTTTCTTT.

The chain has TRBV7-8 and TRBJ2-7; 12 bases are shared with TRBD1. Per the germline V gene, CDR1 is SGHVS and CDR2 is FQNEAQ. The CDR3 sequence is 17 residues long. The junction had 8 bases not matched to a gene; V was cut back by 1 base and J by 4 bases. The CDR3 is CASSLGPRGQGAYEQYF. The CDR3 coding sequence is TGTGCCAGCAGCTTAGGACCCCGGGGACAGGGGGCATACGAGCAGTACTTC.

The chain has TRBV6-5 and TRBJ2-5; D is possibly TRBD1 (6 bases). The J call may be wrong; the DNA end is better matched by TRBJ2-7. The V gene's germline CDR1 is MNHEY and CDR2 SVGAGI. The CDR3 covers 13 residues. Here the CDR3 reads CASRRLQGYEQYF. In nucleotides, the CDR3 is TGTGCCAGCAGGAGACTACAGGGATACGAGCAGTACTTC.

The rearrangement uses TRBV30 and TRBJ2-3; 12 positions agree with TRBD2. Germline V gives CDR1 GTSNPN, CDR2 SVGIG (reference sequence). The CDR3 totals 15 residues. V shed 8 bases, J shed 4 bases, and the junction held 10 bases outside the gene matches. The CDR3 reads CAGSSGRASADTQYF. Written as DNA, the CDR3 is TGTGCCGGCTCTAGCGGGAGGGCGAGCGCAGATACGCAGTATTTT. Using reference TRBV30 and TRBJ2-3 for the parts outside the CDR3, the full variable domain is SQTIHQWPATLVQPVGSPLSLECTVEGTSNPNLYWYRQAAGRGLQLLFYSVGIGQISSEVPQNLSASRPQDRQFILSSKKLLLSDSGFYLCAGSSGRASADTQYFGPGTRLTVL.

This clone was observed a handful of times. V and J are TRBV25-1 and TRBJ1-4; TRBD1 aligns across 8 bases. Germline CDR1 and CDR2: MGHDK and SYGVNS. V trimming: 4 bases; J trimming: 1 base; junction bases outside the gene matches: 11. This CDR3 is built from 18 residues. The CDR3 DNA sequence: TGTGCCAGCAGTGGCAGGACAGGGAGGGTTGGAACTAATGAAAAACTGTTTTTT. Its translation is CASSGRTGRVGTNEKLFF. Together with reference TRBV25-1 and TRBJ1-4, the CDR3 gives the full variable domain: EADIYQTPRYLVIGTGKKITLECSQTMGHDKMYWYQQDPGMELHLIHYSYGVNSTEKGDLSSESTVSRIRTEHFPLTLESARPSHTSQYLCASSGRTGRVGTNEKLFFGSGTQLSVL.

The sample holds a few counts of this clone. The chain combines TRBV10-1 with TRBJ2-7; TRBD1 agrees at 8 bases. Germline CDR1 and CDR2: WNHNN and SYGVQD (reference sequence). This CDR3 contains 13 residues. The ends lost 2 bases at V and 7 bases at J; junction bases unmatched: 4. The DNA of the CDR3 is TGCGCCAGCAGTGAGCCTAGACAGGGGGAGCAGTACTTC. It codes for CASSEPRQGEQYF.

The J gene is TRBJ1-5, the V gene TRBV7-2; 7 bases line up with TRBD1. The CDR3 spans 15 residues. Germline CDR1 reads SGHTA; CDR2 reads FQGNSA. J gave up 2 bases and V 2 bases, and 3 bases lay outside the gene matches. CDR3 protein: CASSLMGTGNQPQHF. The DNA of the CDR3 is TGTGCCAGCAGCTTAATGGGGACAGGCAATCAGCCCCAGCATTTT. Supplemented by reference TRBV7-2 and TRBJ1-5, the full variable domain reads GAGVSQSPSNKVTEKGKDVELRCDPISGHTALYWYRQSLGQGLEFLIYFQGNSAPDKSGLPSDRFSAERTGGSVSTLTIQRTQQEDSAVYLCASSLMGTGNQPQHFGDGTRLSIL.

V is TRBV6-5 and J is TRBJ2-7; no clear D gene. Trimming removed 4 bases at V and 4 bases at J, with 5 bases between. Germline V gene lookup returns CDR1 MNHEY and CDR2 SVGAGI. The CDR3 sequence is 11 residues long. CDR3: CASSSHYEQYF. CDR3 nucleotide sequence: TGTGCCAGCAGTTCCCATTACGAGCAGTACTTC.

This chain links TRBV11-1 with TRBJ2-5; TRBD2 matches 8 bases. V was pared by 5 bases and J by 2 bases, with 7 bases of the junction left unmatched. CDR1 is SGHAT, CDR2 FQDESV, per germline (reference sequence). The CDR3 length is 15 residues. CDR3 DNA sequence: TGTGCCAGCAGCCCAAGGACTAGCCTTCAAGAGACCCAGTACTTC. Its translation: CASSPRTSLQETQYF.

In this sample, this clone turned up once. The chain uses TRBV9 and TRBJ1-1; 8 bases are a match to TRBD1. Germline lookup yields CDR1 SGDLS and CDR2 YYNGEE. J was trimmed by 7 bases and V by 4 bases; bases with no gene match: 9. CDR3 size: 14 residues. CDR3 loop: CASSSITGGGEAFF. The CDR3 nucleotides are TGTGCCAGCAGCAGCATTACAGGGGGGGGTGAAGCTTTCTTT.

This chain links TRBV5-1 with TRBJ1-1; the D is unclear. V was trimmed by 3 bases and J by 1 base, leaving 10 bases between them. Germline V CDR1 and CDR2: SGHRS, YFSETQ. The CDR3 totals 14 residues. The CDR3 nucleotides are TGCGCCAGCAGCTCCGGAGGATGGAACACTGAAGCTTTCTTT. Translating it yields CASSSGGWNTEAFF.

The DNA for the CDR3 is TGTGCCAGCAGTGGGACAAGGAACACTGAAGCTTTCTTT. Encoded protein: CASSGTRNTEAFF. This chain links TRBV2 with TRBJ1-1; possible D gene TRBD1, 5 bases. Germline V CDR1 and CDR2: SNHLY, FYNNEI. The V and J ends lost 4 bases and 1 base respectively, with 7 bases between them. This CDR3 contains 13 residues.

This clone has more than one count but fewer than ten. The gene calls are TRBV30 and TRBJ1-4; D gene unclear. Deletions cut 1 base from V and 7 bases from J, with 13 bases between. CDR1 and CDR2 from the germline V gene are GTSNPN and SVGIG (reference sequence). The CDR3 length is 14 residues. The CDR3 reads CAWSGDMSGEKLFF. Written as DNA, the CDR3 is TGTGCCTGGAGTGGAGACATGAGTGGTGAAAAACTGTTTTTT.

The J gene is TRBJ1-2, the V gene TRBV13, with 8 bases matching TRBD1. Germline values: CDR1 PRHDT, CDR2 FYEKMQ (reference sequence). CDR3 size: 14 residues. J lost 2 bases, V lost 8 bases, and 7 bases had no gene match. CDR3 loop: CASSIGTGNYGYTF. The CDR3 DNA reads TGTGCCAGCTCTATCGGGACAGGAAACTATGGCTACACCTTC.

This chain uses TRBV7-8 with TRBJ2-1; 16 nucleotides line up with TRBD2. The V gene's germline CDR1 is SGHVS and CDR2 FQNEAQ. CDR3 length: 18 residues. The V segment lost 4 bases and the J segment 4 bases; nucleotides outside the gene matches: 7. CDR3 residues: CASSSGLAGGPYYNEQFF. The CDR3 DNA reads as TGTGCCAGCAGCTCGGGACTAGCGGGGGGGCCGTATTACAATGAGCAGTTCTTC. The full variable domain, in which reference TRBV7-8 and TRBJ2-1 provide the parts outside the CDR3, is GAGVSQSPRYKVAKRGQDVALRCDPISGHVSLFWYQQALGQGPEFLTYFQNEAQLDKSGLPSDRFFAERPEGSVSTLKIQRTQQEDSAVYLCASSSGLAGGPYYNEQFFGPGTRLTVL.